Following are 17 T cell receptor beta chains from one sample sequenced in a study of T cell repertoires in cytomegalovirus infection. Their antigens are not known. TCRdb passed the reads through MiXCR, listing each CDR3 protein once. Among approximately 990,000 distinct CDR3 sequences listed, around 32% were seen once. The material was cultured CD8+ T cells from PBMCs, obtained from culture after CMV antigen stimulation. The origin of the receptors is a human donor in good health (CMV status not recorded). Some clones in this sample may be carry-over from other donors' samples.

The chain combines TRBV15 with TRBJ1-6; tentatively, D is TRBD1 (5 bases). V lost 4 bases and J lost 6, with 19 bases in between. The CDR3 extends over 17 amino acids. Germline CDR1 reads LNHNV; CDR2 reads YYDKDF (reference sequence). The CDR3, as DNA: TGTGCCACCAGCATCGAGGGCAGGCGACAGATTAATTCACCCCTCCACTTT. This gives the protein CATSIEGRRQINSPLHF.

The chain carries TRBV7-9 and TRBJ2-5, with D possibly being TRBD1 (6 bases). Trimming left V 2 bases short and J 5 bases short, with 12 bases between. Germline V lookup: CDR1 SEHNR, CDR2 FQNEAQ (reference sequence). This CDR3 has 14 residues. For the CDR3, the DNA is TGTGCCAGCAGCTTAACAGGGAATGGGGAGACCCAGTACTTC. Translation: CASSLTGNGETQYF.

The table lists this clonotype with a few counts. J is TRBJ1-6 and V is TRBV6-6; perhaps TRBD1 as D (6 bases). Germline CDR1 and CDR2: MNHNY and SVGAGI (reference sequence). V gave up 7 bases and J gave up 6 bases, with 13 bases separating them. The CDR3 length is 14 residues. The CDR3 region has the DNA TGTGCCAGCACCCCCAACAGGGTTAATTCACCCCTCCACTTT. This sequence encodes CASTPNRVNSPLHF.

This clonotype appeared a single time. V and J are TRBV9 and TRBJ2-1; no firm D call. V dropped 1 base and J dropped 6 bases, with 14 bases sitting between them. This CDR3 has 15 residues. Germline V gives CDR1 SGDLS, CDR2 YYNGEE. The CDR3 here is CASSVSGRPLNEQFF. CDR3 coding DNA: TGTGCCAGCAGCGTATCTGGCCGACCCCTCAATGAGCAGTTCTTC.

This clonotype was seen more than once but under ten times. This chain links TRBV20-1 with TRBJ1-3, with a possible D match to TRBD1 (5 bases). The V gene lost 6 bases and the J gene lost 2 bases, with 14 bases spanning the gap. The V gene's germline CDR1 is DFQATT and CDR2 SNEGSKA (reference sequence). The CDR3 is 14 amino acids. The CDR3 sequence is CSARHGGAGNTIYF. The CDR3 DNA sequence: TGCAGTGCGCGACACGGAGGGGCTGGAAACACCATATATTTT.

In its sample, this clonotype was seen a few times. The chain couples TRBV7-6 to TRBJ2-7, with 8 bases aligning to TRBD2. J lost 6 bases, V lost 4 bases, and 2 bases had no gene match. The CDR3 length is 12 residues. The germline CDR1 and CDR2 sequences are SGHVS and FNYEAQ. This chain's CDR3 is CASSYGTSEQYF. CDR3 bases: TGTGCCAGCAGCTACGGGACTAGCGAGCAGTACTTC.

The V and J genes are TRBV6-5 and TRBJ2-1, with D unclear. Germline V gene data show CDR1 as MNHEY and CDR2 as SVGAGI. The CDR3 length is 15 residues. V was cut by 3 bases and J by 0 bases, with 9 bases left in between. The CDR3 sequence: CASSYSVNSYNEQFF. The CDR3 region has the DNA TGTGCCAGCAGTTATTCGGTGAACTCCTACAATGAGCAGTTCTTC.

This clonotype was observed a few times. This sequence joins TRBV13 and TRBJ2-3; TRBD1 agrees at 8 bases. The V segment lost 5 bases and the J segment 0 bases; nucleotides outside the gene matches: 4. The CDR3 extends over 15 amino acids. CDR1 PRHDT and CDR2 FYEKMQ come from the germline V gene (reference sequence). CDR3 nucleotide sequence: TGTGCCAGCAGCCCAGGGGGCAGGAGCACAGATACGCAGTATTTT. Residues: CASSPGGRSTDTQYF.

The chain combines TRBV3-1 with TRBJ2-6, with a tentative D call TRBD1 (6 bases). V lost 8 bases and J lost 6, with 29 bases in between. CDR3 size: 19 residues. Germline CDR1 reads LGHDT; CDR2 reads YNNKEL (reference sequence). CDR3 residues: CASGRTGVRGGSVANVLTF. CDR3 bases: TGTGCCAGCGGCCGAACCGGGGTCCGAGGGGGATCGGTGGCCAACGTCCTGACTTTC.

The rearrangement uses TRBV20-1 and TRBJ2-1; TRBD2 agrees at 7 bases. The germline V gene has CDR1 DFQATT and CDR2 SNEGSKA (reference sequence). V dropped 5 bases and J dropped 2; count of bases not matched to a gene: 9. The CDR3 has 15 amino acids. The CDR3 DNA is TGCAGTGCTCTACAAAGCGGGGAGGCCTACAATGAGCAGTTCTTC. Amino acid sequence: CSALQSGEAYNEQFF.

This clonotype was seen ten or more times. This chain joins TRBV11-3 and TRBJ2-1, with TRBD2 matching 12 bases. Germline-derived CDR1 and CDR2 are SGHNT and YENEEA. The CDR3 covers 14 residues. V lost 6 bases, J lost 8 bases, and 5 bases stayed unmatched. The CDR3 bases are TGTGCCAGCAGTTCTAGCGGGGGGGCCTATGAGCAGTTCTTC. Translation: CASSSSGGAYEQFF.

This chain connects TRBV6-2 or TRBV6-3 to TRBJ2-1, with D perhaps being TRBD1 or TRBD2 (5 bases each). The V gene lost 10 bases and the J gene lost 4 bases, with 17 bases spanning the gap. The CDR3 totals 14 residues. CDR1 and CDR2 from the germline V gene are MNHEY and SVGEGT. CDR3 amino acids: CATLTGPPYNEQFF. The CDR3 nucleotides read TGTGCCACCTTAACGGGACCGCCTTACAATGAGCAGTTCTTC.

The CDR3 here is CASTQRVGKTQYF. CDR3 DNA: TGTGCCAGCACCCAGCGGGTAGGAAAGACCCAGTACTTC. The chain combines TRBV6-2 or TRBV6-3 with TRBJ2-5, with D perhaps TRBD2 (6 bases). V was shortened by 7 bases and J by 6 bases, with 15 bases between the two germline ends. Germline V gives CDR1 MNHEY, CDR2 SVGEGT. The CDR3 has 13 amino acids.

As for this clonotype: A junction boundary mismatches the germline segment, possibly from a read error. The rearrangement joins TRBV28 to TRBJ1-3; D unclear. The CDR3 runs 16 residues. Germline assignment: CDR1 MDHEN and CDR2 SYDVKM. The CDR3 loop reads CASISSQWGSGNAIYF. Here the CDR3 DNA reads TGTGCCAGCATTTCTTCACAATGGGGATCTGGAAACGCCATATATTTT.

This clonotype was observed a few times. The chain uses TRBV7-3 and TRBJ1-1; the D gene is possibly TRBD1 (6 bases). The CDR3 consists of 14 residues. V shed 1 base and J shed 3 bases, with 9 bases lying between them. CDR1 and CDR2 from the germline V gene are SGHTA and FQGTGA. This chain's CDR3 is CASSLNGQYTEAFF. In DNA, the CDR3 is TGTGCCAGCAGCTTAAATGGACAGTACACTGAAGCTTTCTTT.

J is TRBJ1-1 and V is TRBV6-1; D uncertain. The CDR3 sequence is 14 residues long. Between the trimmed V and J ends, which lost 2 bases and 4 bases, there was a span of 11 bases. Germline loops: CDR1 MNHNS, CDR2 SASEGT. The CDR3 sequence is CASSERWGATEAFF. CDR3 nucleotide sequence: TGTGCCAGCAGTGAACGATGGGGTGCCACTGAAGCTTTCTTT.

The gene calls are TRBV19 and TRBJ2-3, with 7 bases that match TRBD2. J lost 2 bases, V lost 5 bases, and 13 bases had no gene match. The length of the CDR3 is 17 residues. Germline V gene lookup returns CDR1 LNHDA and CDR2 SQIVND (reference sequence). This CDR3 reads CASSSLFRGESTDTQYF. CDR3 DNA sequence: TGTGCCAGTAGTTCCCTTTTTCGGGGGGAGTCCACAGATACGCAGTATTTT.